These 14 T cell receptor beta chains were all obtained from the same sample, sequenced in a study of regulatory T cells in long-lasting Graves disease. As to time point: newly diagnosed GD, antithyroid drugs for less than 3 months. RNA extracted from PBMCs served as the sequencing template. Construction of TCR beta libraries relied on iRepertoire HTBI primers and on Arm-PCR targeting CDR3 regions. TCRdb itself ran the multiplex PCR reads through MiXCR, one entry per CDR3 protein. Of about 420,000 distinct CDR3 sequences in the sample, roughly 15% were seen once. This sample also belongs to another study, concerning T cells in Graves' hyperthyroidism and ophthalmopathy.

The sample here was peripheral blood mononuclear cells (PBMCs), taken at new diagnosis, from a patient treated with antithyroid drugs. The receptors stem from a woman between 18 and 29 years old with Graves disease.

This clonotype was seen at least ten times. CDR3 DNA sequence: TGCAGTGCTGGCAGCGGGGGAGGTAATGAGCAGTTCTTC. Its protein product is CSAGSGGGNEQFF. V gene TRBV20-1 combines with J gene TRBJ2-1; 8 positions agree with TRBD2. V gave up 5 bases and J gave up 7 bases; unmatched junction bases: 7. This CDR3 has 13 amino acids. Germline CDR1 DFQATT, CDR2 SNEGSKA (reference sequence).

For this clonotype: One end of the junction is discordant with germline, which a read error may explain. The chain uses TRBV4-3 and TRBJ2-6; D not resolved. The CDR3 sequence is 17 residues long. Germline values: CDR1 LGHNA, CDR2 YSLEER. The CDR3 loop is CTSSQETPTSGANVLTF. The DNA of the CDR3 is TGCACCAGCAGCCAAGAGACACCAACCTCTGGGGCCAACGTCCTGACTTTC.

This clonotype was seen ten or more times. The chain is built from TRBV7-2 and TRBJ2-7; 8 bases match TRBD1. The CDR3 has 14 amino acids. Germline V lookup: CDR1 SGHTA, CDR2 FQGNSA. After removal of 1 base from V and 3 bases from J, the junction contained 2 bases not matched to a gene. Here the CDR3 reads CASSLGGTGYEQYF. CDR3 coding DNA: TGTGCCAGCAGCTTAGGGGGGACAGGCTACGAGCAGTACTTC.

The CDR3 loop is CASSTLAGGENEQFF. The CDR3, as DNA: TGTGCCAGCAGCACCCTAGCGGGAGGGGAAAATGAGCAGTTCTTC. V and J are TRBV14 and TRBJ2-1, with TRBD2 matching 12 bases. The V and J ends lost 5 bases and 7 bases, in that order; junction bases with no gene match: 6. In germline, CDR1 is SGHDN, CDR2 FVKESK. The CDR3 has 15 amino acids.

This clonotype was observed a handful of times. This rearrangement joins TRBV7-9 to TRBJ1-5; no definite D call. Germline values: CDR1 SEHNR, CDR2 FQNEAQ (reference sequence). This CDR3 contains 14 residues. Trimming removed 5 bases from V and 3 bases from J, with 11 bases in between. CDR3 in amino acids: CASSPDGPNQPQHF. DNA of the CDR3: TGTGCCAGCAGCCCGGACGGACCCAATCAGCCCCAGCATTTT.

This clonotype has ten or more counts. V is TRBV29-1 and J is TRBJ2-3; unclear D gene. V was trimmed by 7 bases and J by 0 bases, leaving 11 bases between them. The CDR3 spans 13 residues. Germline CDR1 reads SQVTM; CDR2 reads ANQGSEA. CDR3 sequence: CSGWQTSTDTQYF. For the CDR3, the DNA is TGCAGCGGGTGGCAGACTAGCACAGATACGCAGTATTTT.

This clonotype turned up a few times. The genes are TRBV28 and TRBJ1-2; D is uncertain. The germline CDR1 and CDR2 sequences are MDHEN and SYDVKM. The CDR3 loop spans 8 amino acids. CDR3 DNA sequence: TGTGCTACGGATGGCTACACCTTC. It translates to CATDGYTF.

The J gene is TRBJ2-1, the V gene TRBV5-1; D uncertain. V lost 4 bases and J lost 5, with 10 bases in between. Germline loops: CDR1 SGHRS, CDR2 YFSETQ. This CDR3 region has 13 residues. In DNA, the CDR3 is TGCGCCAGCAGCCCAGACCGCCACAATGAGCAGTTCTTC. Amino acid sequence: CASSPDRHNEQFF.

Only a few counts were recorded for this clonotype. The V and J genes are TRBV20-1 and TRBJ1-5; TRBD1 agrees at 8 bases. The V and J ends lost 5 bases and 5 bases, in that order; junction bases with no gene match: 8. The CDR3 consists of 14 residues. Germline V CDR1 and CDR2: DFQATT, SNEGSKA (reference sequence). CDR3 coding DNA: TGCAGTGCTCCGGGACAGGAGTTTTATCAGCCCCAGCATTTT. As protein: CSAPGQEFYQPQHF.

Note on this clonotype: A clone one base away is much larger, so this may be a read error. This chain connects TRBV30 to TRBJ1-1; 7 positions agree with TRBD1. This CDR3 has 13 residues. Germline lookup yields CDR1 GTSNPN and CDR2 SVGIG (reference sequence). The CDR3 DNA sequence: TGTGCCTGTCATACAGGGGAGAACACTGAAGCTCTCTTT. Amino acid sequence: CACHTGENTEALF.

This clonotype has only a few counts. This sequence may be a read error, since a much larger clone differs from it by one base. The gene calls are TRBV13 and TRBJ2-3; D is unresolved. Germline lookup yields CDR1 PRHDT and CDR2 FYEKMQ (reference sequence). The CDR3 sequence is 16 residues long. CDR3 bases: TGTGCCGGCAGCTTATCCGGTAGAAGGAGCACAGATACGCAGTATTTT. Its translation is CAGSLSGRRSTDTQYF.

The chain links TRBV4-3 to TRBJ2-7; D is possibly TRBD1 (5 bases). Germline V gene lookup returns CDR1 LGHNA and CDR2 YSLEER. The CDR3 covers 14 residues. Trimming took 0 bases from V and 5 from J, leaving 11 bases between them. This chain's CDR3 is CASSQDLRGDEQYF. CDR3 DNA: TGCGCCAGCAGCCAAGATCTTAGGGGCGACGAGCAGTACTTC.

The sample holds many counts of this clonotype. The rearrangement uses TRBV5-1 and TRBJ2-7, with 8 bases fitting TRBD1. The germline V gene encodes CDR1 SGHRS and CDR2 YFSETQ. V was clipped by 3 bases and J by 5 bases; unmatched bases: 10. The CDR3 loop spans 15 amino acids. The CDR3 DNA follows: TGCGCCAGCAGCTCAAGACAGGGGAGTTTCCACGAGCAGTACTTC. This translates into CASSSRQGSFHEQYF.

This clonotype is a singleton in its sample. A much bigger clone sits one base away, suggesting this may be a read error. The J gene is TRBJ2-1, the V gene TRBV3-1; possible D gene TRBD1, 6 bases. Germline CDR1 and CDR2: LGHDT and YNNKEL (reference sequence). The CDR3 is 15 residues long. V was trimmed by 3 bases and J by 10 bases, leaving 19 bases between them. The CDR3 DNA follows: TGTGCCAGCAGCCAGGCTGGACAGTCCTCCTACGAGCAGTTCTTC. This sequence encodes CASSQAGQSSYEQFF.